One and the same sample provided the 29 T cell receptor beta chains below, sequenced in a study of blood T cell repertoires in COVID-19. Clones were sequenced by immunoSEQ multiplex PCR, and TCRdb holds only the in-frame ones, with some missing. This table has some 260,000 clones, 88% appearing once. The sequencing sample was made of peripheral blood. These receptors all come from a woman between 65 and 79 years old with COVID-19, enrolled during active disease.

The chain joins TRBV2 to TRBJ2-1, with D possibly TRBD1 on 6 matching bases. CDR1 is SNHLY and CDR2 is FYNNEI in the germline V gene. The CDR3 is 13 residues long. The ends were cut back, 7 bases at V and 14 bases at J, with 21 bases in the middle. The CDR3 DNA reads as TGTGCCAGCAATAGAGTCACAGGGCGACCTGAGTTCTTC. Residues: CASNRVTGRPEFF.

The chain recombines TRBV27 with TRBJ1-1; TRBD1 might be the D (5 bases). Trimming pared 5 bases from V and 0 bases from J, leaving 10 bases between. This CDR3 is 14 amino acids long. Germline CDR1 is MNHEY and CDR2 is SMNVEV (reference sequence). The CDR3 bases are TGTGCCAGCAGTGGACATTTACTGAACACTGAAGCTTTCTTT. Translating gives CASSGHLLNTEAFF.

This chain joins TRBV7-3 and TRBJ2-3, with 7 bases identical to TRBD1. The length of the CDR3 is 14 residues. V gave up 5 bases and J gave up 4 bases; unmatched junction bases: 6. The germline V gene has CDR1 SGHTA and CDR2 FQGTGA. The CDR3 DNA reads TGTGCCAGCAGCGATACAGGGGCGGCAGATACGCAGTATTTT. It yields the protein CASSDTGAADTQYF.

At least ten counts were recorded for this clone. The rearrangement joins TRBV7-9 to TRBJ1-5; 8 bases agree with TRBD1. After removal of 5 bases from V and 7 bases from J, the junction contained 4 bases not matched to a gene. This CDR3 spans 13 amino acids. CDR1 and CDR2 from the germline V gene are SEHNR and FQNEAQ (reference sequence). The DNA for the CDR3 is TGTGCCAGCAGCACGGACAGGGTCCAGCCCCAGCATTTT. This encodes CASSTDRVQPQHF. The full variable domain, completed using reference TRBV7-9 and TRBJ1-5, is DTGVSQNPRHKITKRGQNVTFRCDPISEHNRLYWYRQTLGQGPEFLTYFQNEAQLEKSRLLSDRFSAERPKGSFSTLEIQRTEQGDSAMYLCASSTDRVQPQHFGDGTRLSIL.

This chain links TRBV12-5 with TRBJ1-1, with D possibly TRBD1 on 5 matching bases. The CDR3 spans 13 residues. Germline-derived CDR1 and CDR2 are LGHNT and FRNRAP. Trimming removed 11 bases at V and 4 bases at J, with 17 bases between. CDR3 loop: CAGQSGFGTEAFF. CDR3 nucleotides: TGTGCTGGACAATCTGGCTTCGGCACTGAAGCTTTCTTT.

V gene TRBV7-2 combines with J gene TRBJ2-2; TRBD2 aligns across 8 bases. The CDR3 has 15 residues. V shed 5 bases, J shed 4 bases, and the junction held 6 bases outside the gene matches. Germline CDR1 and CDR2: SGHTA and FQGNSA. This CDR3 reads CASSQTGTSTGELFF. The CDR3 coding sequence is TGTGCCAGCAGCCAGACCGGGACTAGCACCGGGGAGCTGTTTTTT.

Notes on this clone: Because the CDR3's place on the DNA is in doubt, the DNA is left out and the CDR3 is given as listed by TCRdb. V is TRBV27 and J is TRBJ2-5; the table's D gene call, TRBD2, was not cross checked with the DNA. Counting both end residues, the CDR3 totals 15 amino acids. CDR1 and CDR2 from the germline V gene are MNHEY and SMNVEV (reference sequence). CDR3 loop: CASSSVRGAIETQYF.

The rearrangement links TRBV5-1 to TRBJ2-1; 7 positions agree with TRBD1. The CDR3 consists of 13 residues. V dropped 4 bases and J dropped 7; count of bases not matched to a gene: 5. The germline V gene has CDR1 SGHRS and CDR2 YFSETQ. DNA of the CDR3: TGCGCCAGCAGCCCCGGACAGGTTAATGAGCAGTTCTTC. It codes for CASSPGQVNEQFF.

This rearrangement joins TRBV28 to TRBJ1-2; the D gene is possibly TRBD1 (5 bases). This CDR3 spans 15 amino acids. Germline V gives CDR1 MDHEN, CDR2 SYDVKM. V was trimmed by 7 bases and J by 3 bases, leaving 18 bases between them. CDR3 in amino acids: CASIPAGRAYYGYTF. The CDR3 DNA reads TGTGCCAGCATCCCAGCGGGCAGGGCCTACTATGGCTACACCTTC.

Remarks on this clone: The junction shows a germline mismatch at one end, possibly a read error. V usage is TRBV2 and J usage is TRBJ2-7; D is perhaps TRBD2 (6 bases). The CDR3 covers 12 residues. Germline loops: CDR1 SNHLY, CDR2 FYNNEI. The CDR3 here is CASSDAGSLSHF. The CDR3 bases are TGTGCCAGCAGTGACGCCGGGAGCCTATCCCACTTC.

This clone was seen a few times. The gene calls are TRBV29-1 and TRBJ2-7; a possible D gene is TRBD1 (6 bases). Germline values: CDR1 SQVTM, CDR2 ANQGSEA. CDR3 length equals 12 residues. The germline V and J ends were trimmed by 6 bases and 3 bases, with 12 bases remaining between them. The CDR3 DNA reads TGCAGCGTCCGGACAGATCTCTACGAGCAGTACTTC. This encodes CSVRTDLYEQYF.

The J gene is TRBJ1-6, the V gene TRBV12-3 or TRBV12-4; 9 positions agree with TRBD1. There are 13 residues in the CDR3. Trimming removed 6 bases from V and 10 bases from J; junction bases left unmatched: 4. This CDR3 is CASSWTGESPLHF. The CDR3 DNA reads TGTGCCAGCAGCTGGACAGGGGAATCACCCCTCCACTTT.

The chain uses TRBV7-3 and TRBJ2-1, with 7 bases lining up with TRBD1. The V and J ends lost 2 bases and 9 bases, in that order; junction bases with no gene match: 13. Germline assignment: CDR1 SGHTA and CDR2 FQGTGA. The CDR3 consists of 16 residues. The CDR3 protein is CASSLPGGAESGEQFF. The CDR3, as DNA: TGTGCCAGCAGCTTACCAGGGGGAGCGGAAAGTGGTGAGCAGTTCTTC.

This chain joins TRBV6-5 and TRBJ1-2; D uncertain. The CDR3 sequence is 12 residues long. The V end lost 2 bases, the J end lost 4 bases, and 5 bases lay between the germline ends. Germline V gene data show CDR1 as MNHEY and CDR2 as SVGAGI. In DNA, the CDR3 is TGTGCCAGCAGTTACAACAGCTATGGCTACACCTTC. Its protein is CASSYNSYGYTF.

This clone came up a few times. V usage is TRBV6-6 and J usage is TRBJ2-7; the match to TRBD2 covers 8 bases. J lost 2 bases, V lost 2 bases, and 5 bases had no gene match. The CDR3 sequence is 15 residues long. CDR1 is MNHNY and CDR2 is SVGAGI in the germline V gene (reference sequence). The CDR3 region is CASSYPGRDAYEQYF. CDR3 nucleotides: TGTGCCAGCAGTTACCCCGGGAGGGACGCCTACGAGCAGTACTTC.

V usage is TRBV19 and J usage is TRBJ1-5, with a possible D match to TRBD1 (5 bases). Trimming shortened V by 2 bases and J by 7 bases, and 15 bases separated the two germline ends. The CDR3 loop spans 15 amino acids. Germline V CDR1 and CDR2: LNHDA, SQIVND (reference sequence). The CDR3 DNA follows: TGTGCCAGTAGTATACTTCGGGGGGAATGGCAGCCCCAGCATTTT. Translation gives CASSILRGEWQPQHF.

In DNA, the CDR3 is TGCGCCAGCAGAGCCGGGACTAGTCCCTACGAGCAGTACTTC. It codes for CASRAGTSPYEQYF. This rearrangement joins TRBV4-1 to TRBJ2-7, with 8 nucleotides matching TRBD2. Germline lookup yields CDR1 MGHRA and CDR2 YSYEKL. Germline trimming cut 6 bases from V and 2 bases from J; bases unmatched to any gene: 6. The CDR3 is 14 residues long.

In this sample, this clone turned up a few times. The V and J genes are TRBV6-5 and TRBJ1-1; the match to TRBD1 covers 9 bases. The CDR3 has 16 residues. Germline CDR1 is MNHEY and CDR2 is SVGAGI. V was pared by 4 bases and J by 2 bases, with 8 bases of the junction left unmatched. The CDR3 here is CASSSVTGGQNTEAFF. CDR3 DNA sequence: TGTGCCAGCAGTTCCGTGACAGGGGGACAAAACACTGAAGCTTTCTTT.

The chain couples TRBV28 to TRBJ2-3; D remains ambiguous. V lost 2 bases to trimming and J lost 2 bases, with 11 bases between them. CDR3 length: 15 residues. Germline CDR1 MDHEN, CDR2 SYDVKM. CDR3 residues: CASSLRRKPTDTQYF. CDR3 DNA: TGTGCCAGCAGTTTACGGCGGAAACCCACAGATACGCAGTATTTT.

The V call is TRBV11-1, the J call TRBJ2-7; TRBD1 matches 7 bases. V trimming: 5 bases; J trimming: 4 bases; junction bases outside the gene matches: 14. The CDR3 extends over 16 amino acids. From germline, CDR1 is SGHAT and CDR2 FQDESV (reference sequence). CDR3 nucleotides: TGTGCCAGCAGCACCCCTCCGGGACAGCTATCATACGAGCAGTACTTC. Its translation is CASSTPPGQLSYEQYF.

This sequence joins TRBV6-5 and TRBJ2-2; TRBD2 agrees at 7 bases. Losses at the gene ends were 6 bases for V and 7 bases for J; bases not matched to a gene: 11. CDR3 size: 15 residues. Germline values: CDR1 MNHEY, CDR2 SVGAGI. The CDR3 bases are TGTGCCAGCAGCGGAAGGAGCGGGGCCGGCGGGGAGCTGTTTTTT. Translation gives CASSGRSGAGGELFF.

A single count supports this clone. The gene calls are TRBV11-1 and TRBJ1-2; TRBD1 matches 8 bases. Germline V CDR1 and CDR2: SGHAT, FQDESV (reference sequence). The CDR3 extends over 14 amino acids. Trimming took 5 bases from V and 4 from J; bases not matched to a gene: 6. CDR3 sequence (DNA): TGTGCCAGCAGCCCGACGGGACAGGTCTATGGCTACACCTTC. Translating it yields CASSPTGQVYGYTF. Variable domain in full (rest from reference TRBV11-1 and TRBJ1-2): EAEVAQSPRYKITEKSQAVAFWCDPISGHATLYWYRQILGQGPELLVQFQDESVVDDSQLPKDRFSAERLKGVDSTLKIQPAELGDSAMYLCASSPTGQVYGYTFGSGTRLTVV.

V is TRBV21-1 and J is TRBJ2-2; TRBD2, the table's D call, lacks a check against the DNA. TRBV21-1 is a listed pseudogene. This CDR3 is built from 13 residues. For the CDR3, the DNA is TGTGCCACTAGCGGGAGGGCCACCGGGGAGCTGTTTTTT. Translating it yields CATSGRATGELFF.

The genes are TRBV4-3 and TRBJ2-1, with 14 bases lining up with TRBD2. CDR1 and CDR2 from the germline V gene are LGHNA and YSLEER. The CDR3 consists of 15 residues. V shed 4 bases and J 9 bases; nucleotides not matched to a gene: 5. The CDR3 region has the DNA TGCGCCAGCAGCCTTGGGACTAGCGGGAGACGTGAGCAGTTCTTC. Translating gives CASSLGTSGRREQFF.

The CDR3 loop reads CASSLTAGDTQYF. The DNA of the CDR3 is TGTGCCAGCAGCTTAACGGCAGGGGATACGCAGTATTTT. The V and J genes are TRBV7-9 and TRBJ2-3; possibly TRBD1 for D (5 bases). The germline V gene encodes CDR1 SEHNR and CDR2 FQNEAQ (reference sequence). The V gene lost 2 bases and the J gene lost 6 bases, with 9 bases spanning the gap. The CDR3 is 13 amino acids.

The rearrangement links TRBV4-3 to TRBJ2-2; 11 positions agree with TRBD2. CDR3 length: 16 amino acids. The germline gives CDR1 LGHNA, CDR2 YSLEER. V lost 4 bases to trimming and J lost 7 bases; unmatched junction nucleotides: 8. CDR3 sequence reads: CASSLTSGIQGGELFF. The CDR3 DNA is TGCGCCAGCAGCCTGACTAGCGGGATCCAGGGCGGGGAGCTGTTTTTT.

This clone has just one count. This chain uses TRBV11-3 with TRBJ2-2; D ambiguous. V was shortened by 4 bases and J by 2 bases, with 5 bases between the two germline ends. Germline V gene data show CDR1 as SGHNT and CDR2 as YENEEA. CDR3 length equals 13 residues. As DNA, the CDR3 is TGTGCCAGCAGCTCCTTTAACACCGGGGAGCTGTTTTTT. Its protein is CASSSFNTGELFF. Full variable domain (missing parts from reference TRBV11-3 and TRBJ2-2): EAGVVQSPRYKIIEKKQPVAFWCNPISGHNTLYWYLQNLGQGPELLIRYENEEAVDDSQLPKDRFSAERLKGVDSTLKIQPAELGDSAVYLCASSSFNTGELFFGEGSRLTVL.

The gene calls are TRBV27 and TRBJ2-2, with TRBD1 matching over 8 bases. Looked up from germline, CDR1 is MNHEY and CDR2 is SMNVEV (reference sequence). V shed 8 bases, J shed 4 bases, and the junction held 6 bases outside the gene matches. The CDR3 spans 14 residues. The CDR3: CASWKGQGTGELFF. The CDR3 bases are TGTGCCAGCTGGAAAGGACAGGGCACCGGGGAGCTGTTTTTT.

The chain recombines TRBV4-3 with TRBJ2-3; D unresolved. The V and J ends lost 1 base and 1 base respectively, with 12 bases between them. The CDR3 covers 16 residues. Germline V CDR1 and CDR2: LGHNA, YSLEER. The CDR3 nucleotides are TGCGCCAGCAGCCAAGGCCCCGCGATGGGCACAGATACGCAGTATTTT. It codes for CASSQGPAMGTDTQYF.